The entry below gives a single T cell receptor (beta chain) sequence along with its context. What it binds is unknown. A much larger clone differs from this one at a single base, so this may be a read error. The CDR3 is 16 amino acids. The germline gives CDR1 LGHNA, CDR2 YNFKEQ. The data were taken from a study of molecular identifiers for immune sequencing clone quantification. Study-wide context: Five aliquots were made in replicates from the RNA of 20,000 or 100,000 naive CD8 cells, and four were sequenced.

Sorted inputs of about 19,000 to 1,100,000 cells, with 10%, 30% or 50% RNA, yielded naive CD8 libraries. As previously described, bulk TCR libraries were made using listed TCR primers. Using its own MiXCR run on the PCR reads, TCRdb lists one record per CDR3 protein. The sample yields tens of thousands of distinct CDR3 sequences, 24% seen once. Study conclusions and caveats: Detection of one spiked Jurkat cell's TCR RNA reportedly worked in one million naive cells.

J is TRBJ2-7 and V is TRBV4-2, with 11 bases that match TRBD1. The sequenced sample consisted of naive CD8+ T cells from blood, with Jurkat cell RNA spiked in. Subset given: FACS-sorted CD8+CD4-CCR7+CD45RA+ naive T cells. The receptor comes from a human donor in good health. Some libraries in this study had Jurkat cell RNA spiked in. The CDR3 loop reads CASGQGPGQGVFEQYF. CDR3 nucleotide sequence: TGTGCCAGCGGCCAAGGGCCGGGACAGGGGGTATTCGAGCAGTACTTC.